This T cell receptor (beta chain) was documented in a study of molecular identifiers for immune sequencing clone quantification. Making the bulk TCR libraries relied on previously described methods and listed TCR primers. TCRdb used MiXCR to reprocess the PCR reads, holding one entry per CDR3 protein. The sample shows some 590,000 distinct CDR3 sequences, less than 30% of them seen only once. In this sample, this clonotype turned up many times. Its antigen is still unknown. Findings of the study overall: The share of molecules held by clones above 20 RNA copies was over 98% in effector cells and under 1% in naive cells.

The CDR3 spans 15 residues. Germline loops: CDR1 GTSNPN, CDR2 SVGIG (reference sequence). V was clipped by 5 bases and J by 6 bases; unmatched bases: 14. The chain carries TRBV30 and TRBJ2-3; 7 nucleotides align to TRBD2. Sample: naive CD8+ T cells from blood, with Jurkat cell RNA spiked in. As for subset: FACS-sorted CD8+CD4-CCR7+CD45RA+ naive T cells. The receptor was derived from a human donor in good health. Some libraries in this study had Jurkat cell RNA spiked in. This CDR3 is CAWSGLGGSVDTQYF. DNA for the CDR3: TGTGCCTGGTCGGGCCTTGGCGGGAGTGTGGATACGCAGTATTTT.